This is a list of T cell receptor beta chains from one sample in a study of blood T cell repertoires in COVID-19. Using immunoSEQ multiplex PCR, the repertoire was profiled, and TCRdb retains in-frame clones only, with some absent. The data hold about 160,000 clones, with 87% observed a single time. The sequenced material came from PBMCs or T cells enriched from blood (not recorded which). The receptors were sampled from a woman between 40 and 50 years old who had been exposed to COVID-19. Both conserved end residues are part of each CDR3. A D gene is named only where the DNA matches it firmly. Part of the rows lack a size; the others show once, few, many or a class for expanded clones.

TRBJ1-2 TRBV29-1 . . CSVVGDGGYTF TGCAGCGTTGTGGGAGACGGCGGCTACACCTTC
TRBJ2-5 TRBV11-3 . TRBD1 CASSLGGDRETQYF TGTGCCAGCAGCTTAGGGGGGGACAGGGAGACCCAGTACTTC
TRBJ1-1 TRBV12-3/TRBV12-4 . . CASSRAGNTEAFF TGTGCCAGCAGTAGGGCGGGGAACACTGAAGCTTTCTTT
TRBJ1-2 TRBV5-1 . . CASSTDGQFGYGYTF TGCGCCAGCAGCACCGATGGACAGTTCGGCTATGGCTACACCTTC
TRBJ2-3 TRBV19 . TRBD2 CASKRLAGVGDTQYF TGTGCCAGTAAAAGACTAGCGGGAGTCGGTGATACGCAGTATTTT
TRBJ2-1 TRBV19 . . CASSSPLDRHSYNEQFF TGTGCCAGTAGTTCCCCCTTAGACAGGCACTCCTACAATGAGCAGTTCTTC
TRBJ2-1 TRBV20-1 . TRBD2 CSASSREGVYNEQFF TGCAGTGCTAGTAGCCGGGAGGGTGTTTACAATGAGCAGTTCTTC
TRBJ2-1 TRBV6-2/TRBV6-3 few . CASSFGVFDEQFF TGTGCCAGCAGTTTCGGGGTTTTCGATGAGCAGTTCTTC
TRBJ1-1 TRBV4-1 . . CASSSGHNRVYTEAFF TGCGCCAGCAGCAGTGGACATAACAGGGTCTACACTGAAGCTTTCTTT
TRBJ2-7 TRBV7-8 . TRBD2 CASSLGSGGSYEQYF TGTGCCAGCAGCTTAGGATCCGGGGGGTCCTACGAGCAGTACTTC
TRBJ1-1 TRBV6-5 . . CASSLPGGGRAFF TGTGCCAGCAGCCTCCCCGGGGGTGGTCGAGCTTTCTTT
TRBJ1-2 TRBV5-1 . . CASSQQGITGYTF TGCGCCAGCAGCCAACAGGGTATTACAGGCTACACCTTC
TRBJ1-2 TRBV4-3 . . CASSQDINREEGYTF TGCGCCAGCAGCCAAGATATCAACAGGGAAGAGGGCTACACCTTC
TRBJ2-7 TRBV25-1 . TRBD1 CASSDQPGQGAYEQYF TGTGCCAGCAGTGATCAGCCGGGACAGGGGGCCTACGAGCAGTACTTC
TRBJ1-5 TRBV4-3 . . CASSHGGGQPQHF TGCGCCAGCAGCCATGGGGGCGGTCAGCCCCAGCATTTT
TRBJ1-1 TRBV6-5 few . CASSSGVAEAFF TGTGCCAGCAGTTCGGGAGTCGCTGAAGCTTTCTTT
TRBJ1-2 TRBV5-1 . . CASSLDSNYGYTF TGCGCCAGCAGCTTGGATAGCAACTATGGCTACACCTTC
TRBJ1-2 TRBV19 . TRBD1 CASSMTGGGYGYTF TGTGCCAGTAGTATGACAGGGGGCGGTTACGGCTACACCTTC
TRBJ2-7 TRBV5-1 . . CASSLTQGAGREQYF TGCGCCAGCAGCTTAACACAGGGTGCGGGTCGCGAGCAGTACTTC
TRBJ1-2 TRBV2 once . CASIDVGRYGYTF TGTGCCAGCATAGACGTGGGGCGTTATGGCTACACCTTC
TRBJ1-5 TRBV2 . . CASSGSGLGNQPQHF TGTGCCAGCAGTGGGTCGGGGTTGGGAAATCAGCCCCAGCATTTT
TRBJ2-7 TRBV7-6 few . CASSLGRAYEQYF TGTGCCAGCAGCTTAGGGAGGGCCTACGAGCAGTACTTC
TRBJ2-1 TRBV10-2 . TRBD2 CASSLAGGINNEQFF TGCGCCAGCAGTCTAGCGGGAGGTATCAACAATGAGCAGTTCTTC
TRBJ1-1 TRBV15 once . CATSTSGNTEAFF TGTGCCACCAGCACGAGCGGGAACACTGAAGCTTTCTTT
TRBJ1-3 TRBV3-1/TRBV3-2 . . CASSQGLPITIYF TGTGCCAGCAGCCAGGGACTGCCCATTACCATATATTTT
TRBJ2-1 TRBV11-3 . . CASSLDRLYEQFF TGTGCCAGCAGCTTAGATCGTTTATATGAGCAGTTCTTC
TRBJ1-3 TRBV25-1 . . CASSETYSGNTIYF TGTGCCAGCAGCGAGACATACTCTGGAAACACCATATATTTT
TRBJ2-2 TRBV6-1 . . CASSELGLNTGELFF TGTGCCAGCAGTGAATTGGGCCTTAACACCGGGGAGCTGTTTTTT
TRBJ1-4 TRBV7-9 once TRBD1 CASSLEGAGTNEKLFF TGTGCCAGCAGCTTAGAGGGGGCTGGAACTAATGAAAAACTGTTTTTT
TRBJ1-1 TRBV14 . . CASSQVRMLTEAFF TGTGCCAGCAGCCAAGTGCGGATGCTCACTGAAGCTTTCTTT
TRBJ2-2 TRBV5-1 once . CASSLAVGELFF TGCGCCAGCAGCTTGGCCGTCGGGGAGCTGTTTTTT
TRBJ1-5 TRBV7-2 few . CASSVRAGVGQPQHF TGTGCCAGCAGCGTCCGGGCAGGGGTAGGTCAGCCCCAGCATTTT
TRBJ1-6 TRBV27 . TRBD1 CASSPYGQGGSPLHF TGTGCCAGCAGTCCATACGGACAGGGAGGTTCACCCCTCCACTTT
TRBJ1-2 TRBV5-1 . . CASSLVGNGDYGYTF TGCGCCAGCAGCTTGGTCGGTAACGGGGACTATGGCTACACCTTC
TRBJ1-4 TRBV7-2 . TRBD1 CASSSASGTGAEKLFF TGTGCCAGCAGCTCGGCTTCCGGGACAGGGGCTGAAAAACTGTTTTTT
TRBJ2-7 TRBV7-9 once . CASSYTGISYEQYF TGTGCCAGCAGCTACACAGGGATCTCCTACGAGCAGTACTTC
TRBJ1-2 TRBV29-1 . . CSVEDNRSGYGYTF TGCAGCGTTGAAGATAATCGGAGCGGCTATGGCTACACCTTC
TRBJ1-5 TRBV7-8 . TRBD1 CASSMTGGAGNQPQHF TGTGCCAGCAGCATGACAGGGGGCGCGGGCAATCAGCCCCAGCATTTT
TRBJ2-7 TRBV15 . TRBD2 CATSSQREGVLYEQYF TGTGCCACCAGCAGCCAGCGGGAGGGAGTATTGTACGAGCAGTACTTC
TRBJ2-2 TRBV19 few TRBD1 CASSMGDRDYVGELFF TGTGCCAGTAGTATGGGGGACAGGGATTACGTCGGGGAGCTGTTTTTT
TRBJ1-1 TRBV9 . . CASNRENTEAFF TGTGCCAGCAACCGAGAGAACACTGAAGCTTTCTTT
TRBJ2-4 TRBV6-2/TRBV6-3 . . CASSYLPQRLNIQYF TGTGCCAGCAGTTACTTACCACAGAGATTAAACATTCAGTACTTC
TRBJ1-2 TRBV2 . . CASGLQGSGYTF TGTGCCAGCGGCCTCCAGGGGAGTGGCTACACCTTC
TRBJ1-4 TRBV10-2 . TRBD1 CASSESKDRVDEKLFF TGCGCCAGCAGTGAGTCGAAGGACAGGGTGGATGAAAAACTGTTTTTT
TRBJ2-3 TRBV3-1/TRBV3-2 . . CASSVRQGSTDTQYF TGTGCCAGCAGCGTTCGGCAGGGGAGCACAGATACGCAGTATTTT
TRBJ2-5 TRBV2 . . CARSQRGGTGGTQYF TGTGCCCGCAGTCAAAGGGGGGGGACCGGGGGGACCCAGTACTTC
TRBJ1-5 TRBV7-8 . TRBD1 CATTGQGWQPQHF TGTGCCACCACGGGACAGGGGTGGCAGCCCCAGCATTTT
TRBJ2-7 TRBV11-2 few TRBD2 CASSLGGTSGYEQYF TGTGCCAGCAGCTTAGGTGGGACTAGCGGTTACGAGCAGTACTTC
TRBJ2-5 TRBV5-1 . TRBD2 CASSPGLAGVETQYF TGCGCCAGCAGCCCCGGACTAGCGGGGGTTGAGACCCAGTACTTC
TRBJ2-1 TRBV11-3 . . CASSPERDNEQFF TGTGCCAGCAGCCCCGAACGGGACAATGAGCAGTTCTTC
TRBJ2-4 TRBV11-2 few TRBD1 CASSASSRDREIAKNIQYF TGTGCCAGCAGCGCCTCATCCCGGGACAGGGAAATAGCCAAAAACATTCAGTACTTC
TRBJ2-2 TRBV7-2 few . CASSLARVRTGELFF TGTGCCAGCAGCTTAGCCAGGGTACGCACCGGGGAGCTGTTTTTT
TRBJ2-7 TRBV7-2 . . CASSLTRSLSYEQYF TGTGCCAGCAGCTTGACGCGGTCCCTCTCCTACGAGCAGTACTTC
TRBJ2-5 TRBV11-2 . TRBD2 CASSPGLAGVQETQYF TGTGCCAGCAGCCCCGGACTAGCGGGAGTCCAAGAGACCCAGTACTTC
TRBJ2-1 TRBV24-1 . . CATSDGAPYNEQFF TGTGCCACCAGTGATGGAGCCCCCTACAATGAGCAGTTCTTC